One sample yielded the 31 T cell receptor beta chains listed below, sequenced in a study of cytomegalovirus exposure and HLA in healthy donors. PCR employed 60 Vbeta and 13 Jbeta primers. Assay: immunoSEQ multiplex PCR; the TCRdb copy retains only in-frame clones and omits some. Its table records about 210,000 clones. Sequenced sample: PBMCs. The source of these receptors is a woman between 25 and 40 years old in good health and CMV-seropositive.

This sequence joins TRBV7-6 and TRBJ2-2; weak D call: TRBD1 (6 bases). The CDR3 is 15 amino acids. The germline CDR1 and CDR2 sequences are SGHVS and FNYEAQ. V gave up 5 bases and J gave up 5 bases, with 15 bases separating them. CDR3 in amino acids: CASSPGTHQTGELFF. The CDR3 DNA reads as TGTGCCAGCAGCCCCGGGACACACCAAACCGGGGAGCTGTTTTTT.

Here the CDR3 DNA reads TGTGCCAGTAGTGCCTGGACAGGGGGCGCAATTTACTATGGCTACACCTTC. Encoded protein: CASSAWTGGAIYYGYTF. This chain links TRBV19 with TRBJ1-2; 11 bases are a match to TRBD1. The CDR3 runs to 17 residues. Germline V lookup: CDR1 LNHDA, CDR2 SQIVND (reference sequence). Trimming removed 5 bases from V and 3 bases from J; junction bases left unmatched: 11. The variable domain in full, completed from reference TRBV19 and TRBJ1-2, reads DGGITQSPKYLFRKEGQNVTLSCEQNLNHDAMYWYRQDPGQGLRLIYYSQIVNDFQKGDIAEGYSVSREKKESFPLTVTSAQKNPTAFYLCASSAWTGGAIYYGYTFGSGTRLTVV.

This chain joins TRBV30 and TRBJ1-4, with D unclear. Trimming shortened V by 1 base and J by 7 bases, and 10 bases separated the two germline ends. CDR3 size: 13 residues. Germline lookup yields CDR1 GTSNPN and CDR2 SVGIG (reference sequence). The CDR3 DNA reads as TGTGCCTGGAGTGGGACTTGGGGTGAAAAACTGTTTTTT. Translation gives CAWSGTWGEKLFF.

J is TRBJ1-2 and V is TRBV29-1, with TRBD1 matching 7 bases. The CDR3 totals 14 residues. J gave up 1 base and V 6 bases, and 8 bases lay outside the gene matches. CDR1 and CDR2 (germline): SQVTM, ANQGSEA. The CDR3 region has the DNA TGCAGCGTGGCCCGGGACAGCTTTAACTATGGCTACACCTTC. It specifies CSVARDSFNYGYTF.

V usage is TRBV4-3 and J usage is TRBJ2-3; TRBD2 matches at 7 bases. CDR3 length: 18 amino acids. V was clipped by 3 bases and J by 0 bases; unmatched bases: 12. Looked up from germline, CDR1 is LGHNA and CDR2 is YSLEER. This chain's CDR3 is CASSHSTVTSESTDTQYF. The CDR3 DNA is TGCGCCAGCAGCCATTCCACAGTCACTAGCGAGAGCACAGATACGCAGTATTTT.

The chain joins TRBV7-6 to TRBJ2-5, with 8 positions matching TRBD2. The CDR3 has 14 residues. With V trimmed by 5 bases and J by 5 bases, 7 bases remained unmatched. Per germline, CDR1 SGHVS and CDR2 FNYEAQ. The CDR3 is CASSRPAGGETQYF. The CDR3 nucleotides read TGTGCCAGCAGCCGGCCCGCGGGAGGTGAGACCCAGTACTTC.

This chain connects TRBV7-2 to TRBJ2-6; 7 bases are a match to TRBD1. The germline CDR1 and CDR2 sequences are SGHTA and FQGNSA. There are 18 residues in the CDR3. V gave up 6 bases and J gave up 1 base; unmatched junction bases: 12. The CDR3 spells CASSPTGDVASGANVLTF. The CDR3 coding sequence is TGTGCCAGCAGTCCTACAGGGGATGTAGCTTCTGGGGCCAACGTCCTGACTTTC.

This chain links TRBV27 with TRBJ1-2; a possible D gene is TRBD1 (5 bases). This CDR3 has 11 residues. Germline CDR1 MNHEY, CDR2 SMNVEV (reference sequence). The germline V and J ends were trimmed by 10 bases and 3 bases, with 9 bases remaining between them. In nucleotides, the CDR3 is TGTGCCACCGGGGGTTACTATGGCTACACCTTC. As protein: CATGGYYGYTF.

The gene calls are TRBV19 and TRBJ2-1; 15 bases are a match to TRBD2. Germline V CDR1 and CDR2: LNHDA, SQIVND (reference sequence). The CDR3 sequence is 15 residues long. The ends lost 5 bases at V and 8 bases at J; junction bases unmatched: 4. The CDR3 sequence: CASSGLAGGRDEQFF. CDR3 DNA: TGTGCCAGTAGTGGACTAGCGGGAGGGCGAGATGAGCAGTTCTTC. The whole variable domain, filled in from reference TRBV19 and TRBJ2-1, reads DGGITQSPKYLFRKEGQNVTLSCEQNLNHDAMYWYRQDPGQGLRLIYYSQIVNDFQKGDIAEGYSVSREKKESFPLTVTSAQKNPTAFYLCASSGLAGGRDEQFFGPGTRLTVL.

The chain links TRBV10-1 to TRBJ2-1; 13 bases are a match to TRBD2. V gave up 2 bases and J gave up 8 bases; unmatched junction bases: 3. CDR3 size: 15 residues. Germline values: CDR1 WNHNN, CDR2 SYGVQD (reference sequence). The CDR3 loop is CASSEGTSGTHEQFF. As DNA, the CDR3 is TGCGCCAGCAGTGAGGGGACTAGCGGGACCCATGAGCAGTTCTTC.

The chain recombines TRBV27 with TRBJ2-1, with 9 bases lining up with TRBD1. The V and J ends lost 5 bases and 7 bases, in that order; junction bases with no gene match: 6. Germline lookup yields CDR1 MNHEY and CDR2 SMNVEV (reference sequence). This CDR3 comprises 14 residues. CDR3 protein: CASSADRGANEQFF. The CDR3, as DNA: TGTGCCAGCAGTGCAGACAGGGGGGCGAATGAGCAGTTCTTC.

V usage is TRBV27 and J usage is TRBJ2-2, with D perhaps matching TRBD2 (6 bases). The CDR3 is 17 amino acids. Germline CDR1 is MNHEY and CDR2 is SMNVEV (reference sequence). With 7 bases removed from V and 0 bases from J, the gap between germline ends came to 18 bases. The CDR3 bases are TGTGCCAGCACCATAACCGGGGGTGCCGCGAACACCGGGGAGCTGTTTTTT. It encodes CASTITGGAANTGELFF.

The CDR3 coding sequence is TGTGCTAGTGGTTTGGGGAGCCCAACGGTTGAAGCTTTCTTT. It is translated as CASGLGSPTVEAFF. The genes are TRBV12-5 and TRBJ1-1; D ambiguous. The CDR3 length is 14 residues. V was shortened by 1 base and J by 7 bases, with 13 bases between the two germline ends. Germline CDR1 reads LGHNT; CDR2 reads FRNRAP.

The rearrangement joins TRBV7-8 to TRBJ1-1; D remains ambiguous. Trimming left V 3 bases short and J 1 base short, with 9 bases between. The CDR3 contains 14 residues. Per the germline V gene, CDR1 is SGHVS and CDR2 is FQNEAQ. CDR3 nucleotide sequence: TGTGCCAGCAGCTTGCGACGGGAGAACACTGAAGCTTTCTTT. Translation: CASSLRRENTEAFF.

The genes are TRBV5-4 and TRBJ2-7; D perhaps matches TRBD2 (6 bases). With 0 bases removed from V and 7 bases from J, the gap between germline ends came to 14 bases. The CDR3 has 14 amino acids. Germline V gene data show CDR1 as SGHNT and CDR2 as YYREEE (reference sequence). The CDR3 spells CASSLAVGGREQYF. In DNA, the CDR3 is TGTGCCAGCAGCTTGGCCGTGGGAGGTCGAGAGCAGTACTTC.

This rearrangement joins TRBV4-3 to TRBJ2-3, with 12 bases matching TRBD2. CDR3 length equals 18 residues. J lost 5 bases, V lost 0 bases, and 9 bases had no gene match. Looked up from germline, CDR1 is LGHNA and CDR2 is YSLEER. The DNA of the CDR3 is TGCGCCAGCAGCCAAGATCTCCTAGCGGGAGGGAGGGGAGATACGCAGTATTTT. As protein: CASSQDLLAGGRGDTQYF.

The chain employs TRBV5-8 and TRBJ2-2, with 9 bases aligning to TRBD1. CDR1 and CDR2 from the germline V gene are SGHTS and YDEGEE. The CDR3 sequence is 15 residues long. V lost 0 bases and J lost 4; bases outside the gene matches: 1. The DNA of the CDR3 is TGTGCCAGCAGCTTGGTACAGGGGGCCACCGGGGAGCTGTTTTTT. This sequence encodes CASSLVQGATGELFF.

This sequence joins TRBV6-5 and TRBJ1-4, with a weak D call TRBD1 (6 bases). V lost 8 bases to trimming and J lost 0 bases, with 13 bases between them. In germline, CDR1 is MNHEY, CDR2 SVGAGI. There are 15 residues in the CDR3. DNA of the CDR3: TGTGCCAGCCGGACAGCCTCTGCAACTAATGAAAAACTGTTTTTT. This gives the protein CASRTASATNEKLFF.

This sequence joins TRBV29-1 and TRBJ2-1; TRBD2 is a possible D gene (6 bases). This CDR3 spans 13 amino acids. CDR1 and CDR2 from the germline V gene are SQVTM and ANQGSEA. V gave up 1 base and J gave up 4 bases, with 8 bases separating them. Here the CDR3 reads CSVEGGTYNEQFF. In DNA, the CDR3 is TGCAGCGTTGAAGGGGGGACTTACAATGAGCAGTTCTTC.

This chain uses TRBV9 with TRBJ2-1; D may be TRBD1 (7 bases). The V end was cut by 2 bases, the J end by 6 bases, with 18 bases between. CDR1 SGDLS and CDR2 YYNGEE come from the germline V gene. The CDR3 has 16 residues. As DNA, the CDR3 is TGTGCCAGCAGCGTCGGAAGACAGGGACTGGGCAATGAGCAGTTCTTC. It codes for CASSVGRQGLGNEQFF. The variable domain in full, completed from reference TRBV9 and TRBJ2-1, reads DSGVTQTPKHLITATGQRVTLRCSPRSGDLSVYWYQQSLDQGLQFLIQYYNGEERAKGNILERFSAQQFPDLHSELNLSSLELGDSALYFCASSVGRQGLGNEQFFGPGTRLTVL.

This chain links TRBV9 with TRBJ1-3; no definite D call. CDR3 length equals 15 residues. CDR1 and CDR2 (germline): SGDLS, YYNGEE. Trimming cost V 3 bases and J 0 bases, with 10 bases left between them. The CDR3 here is CASSGGLDSGNTIYF. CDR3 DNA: TGTGCCAGCAGCGGAGGACTTGACTCTGGAAACACCATATATTTT.

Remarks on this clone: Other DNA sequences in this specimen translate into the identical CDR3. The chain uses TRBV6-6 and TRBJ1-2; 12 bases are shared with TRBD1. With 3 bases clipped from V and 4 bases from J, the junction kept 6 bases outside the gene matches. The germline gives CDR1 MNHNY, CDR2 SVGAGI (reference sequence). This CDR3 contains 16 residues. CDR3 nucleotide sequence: TGTGCCAGCAGTTATCGGGACAGGGGGCAGAGCTATGGCTACACCTTC. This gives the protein CASSYRDRGQSYGYTF.

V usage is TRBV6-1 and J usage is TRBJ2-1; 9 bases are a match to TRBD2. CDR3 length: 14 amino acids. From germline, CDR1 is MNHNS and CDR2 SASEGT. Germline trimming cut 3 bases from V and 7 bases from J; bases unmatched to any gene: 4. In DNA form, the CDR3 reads TGTGCCAGCAGTGATGCGGGAGGGGGGAATGAGCAGTTCTTC. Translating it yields CASSDAGGGNEQFF.

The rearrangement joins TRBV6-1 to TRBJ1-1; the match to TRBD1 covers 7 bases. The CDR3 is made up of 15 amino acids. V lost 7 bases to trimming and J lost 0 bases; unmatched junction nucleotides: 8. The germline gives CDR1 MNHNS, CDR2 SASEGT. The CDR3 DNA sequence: TGTGCCAGCACTAGGGACAGATTTTTGAACACTGAAGCTTTCTTT. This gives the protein CASTRDRFLNTEAFF.

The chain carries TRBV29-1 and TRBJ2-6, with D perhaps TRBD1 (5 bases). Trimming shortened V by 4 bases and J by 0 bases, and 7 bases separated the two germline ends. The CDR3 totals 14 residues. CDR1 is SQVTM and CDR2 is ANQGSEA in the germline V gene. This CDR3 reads CSVVDSSGANVLTF. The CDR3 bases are TGCAGCGTTGTAGACAGCTCTGGGGCCAACGTCCTGACTTTC.

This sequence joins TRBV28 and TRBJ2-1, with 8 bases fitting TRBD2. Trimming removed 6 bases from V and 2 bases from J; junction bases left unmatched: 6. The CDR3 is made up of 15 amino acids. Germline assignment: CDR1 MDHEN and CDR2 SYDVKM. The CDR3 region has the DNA TGTGCCAGCAGCCCTGGGACTAGGGCCTACAATGAGCAGTTCTTC. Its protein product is CASSPGTRAYNEQFF.

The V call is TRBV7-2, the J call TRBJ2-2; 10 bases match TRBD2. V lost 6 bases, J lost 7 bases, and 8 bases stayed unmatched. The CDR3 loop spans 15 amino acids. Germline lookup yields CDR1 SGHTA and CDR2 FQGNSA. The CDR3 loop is CASSLSGRAYGELFF. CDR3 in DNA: TGTGCCAGCAGTTTAAGCGGGAGGGCCTACGGGGAGCTGTTTTTT.

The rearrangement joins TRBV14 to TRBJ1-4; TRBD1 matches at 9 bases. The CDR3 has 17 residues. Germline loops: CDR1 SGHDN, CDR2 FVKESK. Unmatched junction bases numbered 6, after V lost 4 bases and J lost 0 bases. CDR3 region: CASSPGQGRATNEKLFF. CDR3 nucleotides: TGTGCCAGCAGCCCCGGACAGGGGAGGGCAACTAATGAAAAACTGTTTTTT.

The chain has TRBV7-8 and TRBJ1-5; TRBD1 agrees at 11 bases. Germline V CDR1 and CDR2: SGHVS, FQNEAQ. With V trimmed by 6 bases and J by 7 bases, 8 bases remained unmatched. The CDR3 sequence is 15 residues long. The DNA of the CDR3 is TGTGCCAGCAGTTTCGGACAGGGGGCGAGGCAGCCCCAGCATTTT. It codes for CASSFGQGARQPQHF.

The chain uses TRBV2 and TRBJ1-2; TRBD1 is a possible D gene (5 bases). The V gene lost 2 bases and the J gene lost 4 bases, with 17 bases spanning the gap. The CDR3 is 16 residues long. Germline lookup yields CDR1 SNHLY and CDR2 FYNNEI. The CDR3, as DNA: TGTGCCAGCAGTGAATACCAGGGAAGTATGATCTATGGCTACACCTTC. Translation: CASSEYQGSMIYGYTF. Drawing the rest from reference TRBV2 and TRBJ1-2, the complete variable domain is EPEVTQTPSHQVTQMGQEVILRCVPISNHLYFYWYRQILGQKVEFLVSFYNNEISEKSEIFDDQFSVERPDGSNFTLKIRSTKLEDSAMYFCASSEYQGSMIYGYTFGSGTRLTVV.

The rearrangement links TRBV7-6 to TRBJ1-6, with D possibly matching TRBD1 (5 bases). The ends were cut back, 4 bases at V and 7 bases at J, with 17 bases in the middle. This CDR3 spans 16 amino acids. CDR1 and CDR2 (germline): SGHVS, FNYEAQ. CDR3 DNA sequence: TGTGCCAGCAGCTCCATGCTGAGACAGAAAAATTCACCCCTCCACTTT. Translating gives CASSSMLRQKNSPLHF.